The 16 T cell receptor beta chains given below trace back to one sample, sequenced in a study of shared clonotypes between healthy human individuals. Terminally differentiated effector memory CD45RA+ cells were excluded from the naive CD8 cells, which were CD45RO-negative and positively selected for CCR7. Produced via immunoSEQ multiplex PCR; TCRdb's table is partial and in-frame only. Seen here are some 2,000,000 clones, about 95% observed once, and the top ten hold roughly 1%. Sample: naive CD8+ T cells sorted from blood. The receptors stem from a man between 18 and 29 years old in good health.

With respect to this clone: The sample contains more than one DNA sequence encoding this CDR3. The chain recombines TRBV9 with TRBJ2-1; TRBD2 is a possible D gene (5 bases). CDR1 and CDR2 (germline): SGDLS, YYNGEE. The CDR3 loop spans 12 amino acids. Trimming removed 7 bases from V and 0 bases from J, with 5 bases in between. This CDR3 reads CASGGSYNEQFF. The CDR3 DNA reads as TGTGCCAGCGGAGGCTCCTACAATGAGCAGTTCTTC.

V gene TRBV4-1 combines with J gene TRBJ2-7; 8 bases are a match to TRBD1. Germline CDR1 reads MGHRA; CDR2 reads YSYEKL. Trimming cost V 1 base and J 2 bases; bases outside gene matches: 1. The CDR3 loop spans 14 amino acids. DNA of the CDR3: TGCGCCAGCAGCCAAGGGGACAGGCCCTACGAGCAGTACTTC. It translates to CASSQGDRPYEQYF.

The V and J genes are TRBV5-1 and TRBJ2-7, with a weak D call TRBD2 (6 bases). Between the trimmed V and J ends, which lost 4 bases and 2 bases, there was a span of 16 bases. Looked up from germline, CDR1 is SGHRS and CDR2 is YFSETQ. The CDR3 length is 15 residues. CDR3: CASSPLSGVTYEQYF. The CDR3 bases are TGCGCCAGCAGCCCCCTCTCGGGAGTAACCTACGAGCAGTACTTC.

On this clone itself: This specimen includes other DNA sequences encoding the same CDR3. The V gene is TRBV4-1, the J gene TRBJ2-7; TRBD1 aligns across 11 bases. The V gene end was trimmed by 4 bases and the J gene end by 2 bases; junction bases not matched to a gene: 4. Per germline, CDR1 MGHRA and CDR2 YSYEKL. The length of the CDR3 is 15 residues. The CDR3 is CASSPTGQGAYEQYF. DNA for the CDR3: TGCGCCAGCAGCCCGACGGGACAGGGGGCCTACGAGCAGTACTTC.

The rearrangement joins TRBV18 to TRBJ2-1; 7 bases match TRBD2. Germline V gene data show CDR1 as KGHSH and CDR2 as LQKENI. The trim removed 3 bases at V and 0 bases at J, leaving 2 bases unmatched. CDR3 length: 15 amino acids. DNA for the CDR3: TGTGCCAGCTCACCCCGGGAGGTCTCCTACAATGAGCAGTTCTTC. Translated: CASSPREVSYNEQFF.

The chain has TRBV28 and TRBJ2-7, with 9 bases lining up with TRBD2. CDR1 and CDR2 from the germline V gene are MDHEN and SYDVKM. The CDR3 covers 19 residues. V shed 3 bases and J 0 bases; nucleotides not matched to a gene: 15. For the CDR3, the DNA is TGTGCCAGCAGTTTCCCGGCTAGCGGGGCGGCCCCTAGCTCCTACGAGCAGTACTTC. This encodes CASSFPASGAAPSSYEQYF.

Comment on this clone: The sample has other DNA sequences that encode this CDR3 too. The chain couples TRBV6-5 to TRBJ1-2; D remains ambiguous. V was shortened by 0 bases and J by 7 bases, with 9 bases between the two germline ends. Germline V gene data show CDR1 as MNHEY and CDR2 as SVGAGI. The length of the CDR3 is 13 residues. CDR3 region: CASSYSGGVGYTF. In nucleotides, the CDR3 is TGTGCCAGCAGTTACTCTGGCGGAGTTGGCTACACCTTC.

The chain combines TRBV4-3 with TRBJ2-1; 8 bases map to TRBD2. The CDR3 is 17 residues long. Germline-derived CDR1 and CDR2 are LGHNA and YSLEER. The V gene end was trimmed by 5 bases and the J gene end by 0 bases; junction bases not matched to a gene: 9. The CDR3 sequence is CASSEMAGGLSYNEQFF. CDR3 in DNA: TGCGCCAGCAGCGAGATGGCGGGAGGTCTCTCCTACAATGAGCAGTTCTTC.

This clone was picked up one time. The chain carries TRBV7-8 and TRBJ2-7, with D maybe TRBD2 (6 bases). Trimming cost V 2 bases and J 0 bases, with 11 bases left between them. Looked up from germline, CDR1 is SGHVS and CDR2 is FQNEAQ. This CDR3 has 15 amino acids. CDR3 nucleotide sequence: TGTGCCAGCAGCTTAACGGGCGGGACCTCCTACGAGCAGTACTTC. This encodes CASSLTGGTSYEQYF.

This clone was recorded only once. A much larger clonotype is one base distant, so this may be a read error. This chain links TRBV27 with TRBJ2-7; no clear D. In germline, CDR1 is MNHEY, CDR2 SMNVEV (reference sequence). This CDR3 region has 11 residues. Trimming took 6 bases from V and 3 from J, leaving 6 bases between them. CDR3: CASSMGYEQYF. CDR3 sequence (DNA): TGTGCCAGCAGCATGGGCTACGAGCAGTACTTC.

The chain employs TRBV7-5 and TRBJ2-1; the DNA was not used to check the table's D call, TRBD2. TRBV7-5 counts as a pseudogene. The CDR3 totals 16 residues. CDR3: CARRRKREPSYNEQFF. The CDR3 DNA reads as TGTGCCAGAAGACGTAAGCGGGAGCCGTCCTACAATGAGCAGTTCTTC.

The V gene is TRBV27, the J gene TRBJ2-3, with TRBD2 as a possible D gene (6 bases). The CDR3 is 18 amino acids. V was shortened by 5 bases and J by 1 base, with 22 bases between the two germline ends. Looked up from germline, CDR1 is MNHEY and CDR2 is SMNVEV (reference sequence). The CDR3: CASSPLGVSGLGTDTQYF. The CDR3 DNA is TGTGCCAGCAGTCCCCTAGGGGTAAGCGGGCTGGGCACAGATACGCAGTATTTT.

This clone was detected only once. Distinct nucleotide sequences in the sample also encode this CDR3. The chain combines TRBV27 with TRBJ2-7; perhaps TRBD2 as D (7 bases). The CDR3 is made up of 13 amino acids. Trimming left V 5 bases short and J 2 bases short, with 10 bases between. Germline CDR1 is MNHEY and CDR2 is SMNVEV (reference sequence). The CDR3 region is CASSRGRAYEQYF. The CDR3 bases are TGTGCCAGCAGTAGGGGGAGGGCCTACGAGCAGTACTTC.

Of note for this clone: Other DNA sequences from this sample encode an identical CDR3 as well. CDR3 DNA: TGTGCCAGCAGCTTAGTTCTAGCGGGAAGCACAGATACGCAGTATTTT. This translates into CASSLVLAGSTDTQYF. The chain joins TRBV11-2 to TRBJ2-3; 9 bases are shared with TRBD2. CDR3 size: 16 residues. Germline CDR1 reads SGHAT; CDR2 reads FQNNGV. The trim removed 1 base at V and 0 bases at J, leaving 2 bases unmatched.

V usage is TRBV4-1 and J usage is TRBJ1-5, with no clear D. This CDR3 has 14 residues. Between the trimmed V and J ends, which lost 1 base and 4 bases, there was a span of 8 bases. Germline-derived CDR1 and CDR2 are MGHRA and YSYEKL. The CDR3 spells CASSQALTNQPQHF. The CDR3 DNA sequence: TGCGCCAGCAGCCAAGCCCTTACTAATCAGCCCCAGCATTTT.

V and J are TRBV4-3 and TRBJ2-7, with D unresolved. Trimming cost V 0 bases and J 6 bases, with 24 bases left between them. This CDR3 region has 18 residues. Germline V CDR1 and CDR2: LGHNA, YSLEER. CDR3 sequence (DNA): TGCGCCAGCAGCCAAGAAAGTTATGTAGCCGGGCTGATTACCGAGCAGTACTTC. Residues: CASSQESYVAGLITEQYF.